Listed here is a single T cell receptor (beta chain). What it binds is not known. Method: immunoSEQ multiplex PCR; TCRdb's copy keeps in-frame clones and lacks some. The sample contains 30,000 to 40,000 clones, roughly 84% of which appear only once. The data belong to a study of lymphopenia after photon versus proton radiotherapy. Study findings and constraints: Photon-treated patients lost naive T cells and TCR diversity; proton-treated stayed stable.

The CDR3 loop spans 17 amino acids. The germline V gene has CDR1 MGHDK and CDR2 SYGVNS. Trimming cost V 10 bases and J 0 bases, with 22 bases left between them. J is TRBJ2-1 and V is TRBV25-1, with D tentatively TRBD2 (6 bases). The receptor comes from a woman in her 70s with pancreatic cancer. The sequencing here drew on peripheral blood, taken from a patient treated with proton-based radiotherapy. CDR3: CATGGGVAFSSYNEQFF. The CDR3 DNA sequence: TGTGCCACCGGGGGAGGAGTCGCCTTCAGCTCCTACAATGAGCAGTTCTTC.